This TCR beta chain was sequenced during a study of cytomegalovirus exposure and HLA in healthy donors. Study-level background: Genotyping of roughly 400 donors showed that around 81% belonged to the Caucasian-associated ancestry cluster. Findings and limits, study-wide: In a later analysis, a genetic analysis reported fewer productive-TCR N-insertions in an Asian-associated ancestry cluster than the cohort average. TCR beta chain V- and J-gene trimming was linked, in a later analysis, to a missense variant in DCLRE1C.

About this clone itself: The antigen is undetermined.

The CDR3 is 15 residues long. Trimming removed 6 bases from V and 0 bases from J, with 12 bases in between. The V gene's germline CDR1 is MNHNS and CDR2 SASEGT. Researchers ran the PCR with 60 Vbeta and 13 Jbeta primers. In the original analysis: Tens of millions of unique TCR beta chains, about 10 million of them shared, were counted by a later analysis. Assay: immunoSEQ multiplex PCR; the TCRdb copy retains only in-frame clones and omits some. The V and J calls and clone size were taken over from that table, and D and trimming were inferred from the DNA. The table shows 97,000 or so clones, with 83% occurring only once.

This clonotype was sampled from a man aged 40-55 years in good health and CMV-seronegative. The sample was PBMCs. The rearrangement uses TRBV6-1 and TRBJ1-3; TRBD1 might be the D (5 bases). The CDR3 spells CASSAGPNSGNTIYF. The CDR3 DNA reads TGTGCCAGCAGCGCGGGACCCAACTCTGGAAACACCATATATTTT.